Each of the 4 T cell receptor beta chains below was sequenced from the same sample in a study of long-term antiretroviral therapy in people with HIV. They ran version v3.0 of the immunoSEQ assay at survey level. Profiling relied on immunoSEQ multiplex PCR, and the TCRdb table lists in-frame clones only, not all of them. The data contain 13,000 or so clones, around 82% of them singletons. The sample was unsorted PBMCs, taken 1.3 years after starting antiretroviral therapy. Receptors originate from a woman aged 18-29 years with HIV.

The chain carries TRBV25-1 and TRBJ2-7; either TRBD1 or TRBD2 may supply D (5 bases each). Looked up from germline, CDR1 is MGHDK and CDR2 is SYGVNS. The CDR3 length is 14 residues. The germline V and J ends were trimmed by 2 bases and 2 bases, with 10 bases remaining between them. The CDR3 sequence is CASSERGPTYEQYF. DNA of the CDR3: TGTGCCAGCAGTGAACGGGGCCCAACCTACGAGCAGTACTTC.

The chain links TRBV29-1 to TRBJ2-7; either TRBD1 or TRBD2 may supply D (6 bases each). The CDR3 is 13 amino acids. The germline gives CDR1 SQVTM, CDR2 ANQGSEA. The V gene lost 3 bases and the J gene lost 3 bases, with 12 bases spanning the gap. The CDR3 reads CSVEGGALYEQYF. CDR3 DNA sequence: TGCAGCGTTGAGGGGGGCGCCCTCTACGAGCAGTACTTC.

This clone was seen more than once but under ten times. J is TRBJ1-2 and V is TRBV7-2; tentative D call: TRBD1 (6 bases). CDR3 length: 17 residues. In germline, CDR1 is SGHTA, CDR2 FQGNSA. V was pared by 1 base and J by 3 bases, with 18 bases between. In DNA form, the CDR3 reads TGTGCCAGCAGCTTAGGTTATCGACAGGAGCGATACTATGGCTACACCTTC. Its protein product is CASSLGYRQERYYGYTF.

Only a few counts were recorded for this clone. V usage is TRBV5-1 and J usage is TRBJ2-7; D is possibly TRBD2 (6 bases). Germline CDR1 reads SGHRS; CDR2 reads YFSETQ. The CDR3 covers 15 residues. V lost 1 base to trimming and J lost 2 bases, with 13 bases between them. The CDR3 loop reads CASSLTAGSTYEQYF. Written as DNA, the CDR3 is TGCGCCAGCAGCTTGACGGCGGGGAGCACCTACGAGCAGTACTTC.